The clone carrying this TCR beta chain was seen just once. The antigen is not known. Unique molecular identifiers tagged the TCR beta cDNA libraries. TCRdb redid the calling of the PCR reads with MiXCR, one entry per CDR3 protein. The table lists 750,000 to 900,000 distinct CDR3 sequences, about 45% of them singletons. Germline V gives CDR1 SGHRS, CDR2 YFSETQ. Trimming took 3 bases from V and 11 from J; bases not matched to a gene: 11. CDR3 length equals 14 residues. This sample stems from a study of post-analysis software for immune sequencing data. Study conclusions and caveats: Multiple sclerosis was associated with a significant reduction in normalized Chao1 diversity relative to controls. Roughly five TRBV segments were more frequent in patients than controls; TRBV5-6, TRBV5-1 and TRBV20-1 belonged to this group.

Sequenced material: blood. The chain is built from TRBV5-1 and TRBJ1-1; 9 bases align to TRBD1. This sequence was found in a girl between 5 and 17 years old with multiple sclerosis. CDR3 coding DNA: TGCGCCAGCAGCTCCACGGGACAGGGTATCGAGGCTTTCTTT. Its translation is CASSSTGQGIEAFF. The full variable domain, completed using reference TRBV5-1 and TRBJ1-1, is KAGVTQTPRYLIKTRGQQVTLSCSPISGHRSVSWYQQTPGQGLQFLFEYFSETQRNKGNFPGRFSGRQFSNSRSEMNVSTLELGDSALYLCASSSTGQGIEAFFGQGTRLTVV.